The next 3 T cell receptor beta chains were all read from a single sample in a study of T cell responses to AZD1222 COVID-19 vaccine. Some clones are missing from TCRdb's copy, which holds only in-frame ones; the method was immunoSEQ multiplex PCR. The sample consists of just under 35,000 clones, roughly nine tenths of them appearing once. This specimen was peripheral blood, taken on day 0 of AZD1222 vaccination. These receptors all stem from an adult in good health.

The table lists this clone with a count of one. The rearrangement uses TRBV29-1 and TRBJ2-1; no definite D call. The CDR3 consists of 8 residues. Germline V CDR1 and CDR2: SQVTM, ANQGSEA. The germline V and J ends were trimmed by 0 bases and 15 bases, with 3 bases remaining between them. Here the CDR3 DNA reads TGCAGCGTTGAAGAAGCGTTCTTC. Its translation: CSVEEAFF.

J is TRBJ2-7 and V is TRBV20-1, with no clear D. This CDR3 comprises 11 residues. The germline gives CDR1 DFQATT, CDR2 SNEGSKA (reference sequence). V was shortened by 3 bases and J by 2 bases, with 5 bases between the two germline ends. The CDR3 coding sequence is TGCAGTGCTAGGGGCCCCTACGAGCAGTACTTC. This gives the protein CSARGPYEQYF.

The genes are TRBV6-2 or TRBV6-3 and TRBJ2-3; TRBD2 agrees at 9 bases. The CDR3 contains 13 residues. With V trimmed by 4 bases and J by 9 bases, 5 bases remained unmatched. Germline CDR1 reads MNHEY; CDR2 reads SVGEGT. CDR3 residues: CASSSVAGVTQYF. In DNA form, the CDR3 reads TGTGCCAGCAGTTCAGTAGCGGGGGTGACGCAGTATTTT.